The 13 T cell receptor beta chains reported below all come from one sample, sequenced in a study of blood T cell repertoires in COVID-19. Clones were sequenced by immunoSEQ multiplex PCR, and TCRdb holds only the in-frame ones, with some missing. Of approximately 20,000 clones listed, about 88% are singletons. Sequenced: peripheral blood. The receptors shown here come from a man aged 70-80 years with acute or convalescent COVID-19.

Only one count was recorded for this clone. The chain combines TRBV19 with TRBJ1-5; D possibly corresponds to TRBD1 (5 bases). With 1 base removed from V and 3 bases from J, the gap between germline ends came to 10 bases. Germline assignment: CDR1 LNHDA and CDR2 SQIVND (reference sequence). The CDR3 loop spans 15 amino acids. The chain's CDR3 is CASSIGGVHNQPQHF. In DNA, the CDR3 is TGTGCCAGTAGTATAGGGGGGGTTCACAATCAGCCCCAGCATTTT.

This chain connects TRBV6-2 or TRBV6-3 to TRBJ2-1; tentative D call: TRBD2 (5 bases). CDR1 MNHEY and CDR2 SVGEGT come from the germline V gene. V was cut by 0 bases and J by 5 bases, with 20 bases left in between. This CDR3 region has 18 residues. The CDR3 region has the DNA TGTGCCAGCAGTTACTCTCCCTTTGGGAGAAGTAGGGACAATGAGCAGTTCTTC. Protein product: CASSYSPFGRSRDNEQFF.

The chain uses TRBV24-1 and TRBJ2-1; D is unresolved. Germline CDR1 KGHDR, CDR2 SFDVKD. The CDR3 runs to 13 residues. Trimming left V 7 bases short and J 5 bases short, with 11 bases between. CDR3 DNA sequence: TGTGCCACCAGGGAGAGTCTTCACAATGAGCAGTTCTTC. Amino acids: CATRESLHNEQFF.

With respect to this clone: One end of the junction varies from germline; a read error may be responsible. The CDR3 DNA is TGTGCCAGCAGTTACGGGACAGGGAACGCCGGGGAGCTGTTTTTT. Translating it yields CASSYGTGNAGELFF. The chain is built from TRBV6-5 and TRBJ2-2; 9 bases are shared with TRBD1. CDR1 and CDR2 (germline): MNHEY, SVGAGI. CDR3 length: 15 residues.

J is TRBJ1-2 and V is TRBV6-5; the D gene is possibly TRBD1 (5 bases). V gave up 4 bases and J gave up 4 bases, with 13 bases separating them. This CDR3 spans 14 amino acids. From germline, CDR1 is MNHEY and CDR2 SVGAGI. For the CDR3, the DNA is TGTGCCAGCAGTTCCCAGGGAAGTATCTATGGCTACACCTTC. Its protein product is CASSSQGSIYGYTF.

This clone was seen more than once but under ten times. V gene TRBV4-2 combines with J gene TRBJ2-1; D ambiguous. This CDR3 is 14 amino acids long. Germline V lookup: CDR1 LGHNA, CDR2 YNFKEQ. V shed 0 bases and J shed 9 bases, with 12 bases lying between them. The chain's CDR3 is CASSQDLEYGEQFF. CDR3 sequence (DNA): TGTGCCAGCAGCCAAGATCTAGAGTACGGTGAGCAGTTCTTC.

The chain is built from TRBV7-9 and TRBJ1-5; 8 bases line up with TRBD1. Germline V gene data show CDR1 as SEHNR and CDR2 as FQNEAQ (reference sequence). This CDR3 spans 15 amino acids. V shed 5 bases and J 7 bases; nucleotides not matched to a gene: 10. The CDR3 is CASSTGTGGEQPQHF. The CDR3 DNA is TGTGCCAGCAGCACCGGGACAGGAGGAGAACAGCCCCAGCATTTT.

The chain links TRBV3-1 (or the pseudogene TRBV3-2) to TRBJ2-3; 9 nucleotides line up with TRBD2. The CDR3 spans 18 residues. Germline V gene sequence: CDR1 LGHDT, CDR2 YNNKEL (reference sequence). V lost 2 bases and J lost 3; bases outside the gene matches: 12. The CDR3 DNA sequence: TGTGCCAGCAGCCAAAAACGTATGGCGGGAGGGCGGACAGATACGCAGTATTTT. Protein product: CASSQKRMAGGRTDTQYF.

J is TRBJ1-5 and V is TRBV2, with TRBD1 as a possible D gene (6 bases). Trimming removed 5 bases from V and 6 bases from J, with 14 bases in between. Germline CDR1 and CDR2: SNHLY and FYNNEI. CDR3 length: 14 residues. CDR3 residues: CASSSTGFPQPQHF. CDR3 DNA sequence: TGTGCCAGCAGTTCGACAGGTTTCCCTCAGCCCCAGCATTTT.

The chain's CDR3 is CASSLPGDGEQYF. CDR3 nucleotides: TGTGCCAGCAGTTTGCCAGGGGACGGCGAGCAGTACTTC. The chain uses TRBV28 and TRBJ2-7; weak D call: TRBD1 (6 bases). CDR3 size: 13 residues. CDR1 is MDHEN and CDR2 is SYDVKM in the germline V gene. The germline V and J ends were trimmed by 3 bases and 6 bases, with 12 bases remaining between them.

The CDR3 sequence: CAIRGGQGVADEQYF. CDR3 nucleotide sequence: TGTGCCATCAGAGGGGGACAGGGAGTCGCCGACGAGCAGTACTTC. The gene calls are TRBV10-3 and TRBJ2-7, with 9 bases identical to TRBD1. J was trimmed by 5 bases and V by 6 bases; bases with no gene match: 11. The germline CDR1 and CDR2 sequences are ENHRY and SYGVKD. The length of the CDR3 is 15 residues.

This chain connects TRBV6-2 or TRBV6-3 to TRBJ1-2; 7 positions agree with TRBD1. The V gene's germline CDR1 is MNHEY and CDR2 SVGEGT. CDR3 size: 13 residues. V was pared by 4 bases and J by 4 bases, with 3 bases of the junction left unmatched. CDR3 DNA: TGTGCCAGCAGTTCCGGACAGGTCTATGGCTACACCTTC. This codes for CASSSGQVYGYTF.

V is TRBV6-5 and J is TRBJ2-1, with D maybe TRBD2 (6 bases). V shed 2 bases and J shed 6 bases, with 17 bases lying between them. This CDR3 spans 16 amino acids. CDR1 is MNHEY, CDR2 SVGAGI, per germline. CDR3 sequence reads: CASSYPPGGISNEQFF. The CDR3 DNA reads TGTGCCAGCAGTTACCCCCCCGGCGGGATCTCCAATGAGCAGTTCTTC.